This TCR beta chain was obtained from a study of CD8+ T cells in alopecia areata. For the study at large: Donors of skin were C3H/HeJ mice aged about 6-12 months with spontaneous alopecia, and recipients were approximately 7-11-week-old female C3H/HeJ mice.

In regard to this clone: The target antigen is unknown. Gene names are the mouse ones. The read is 4 residues too short to cover the CDR3 end, so that end is filled in from the germline J gene. This same CDR3 is encoded by further DNA sequences in the sample.

Study-level findings and limits: An increase in clonality over normal scalp was evident in lesional scalp, especially alopecia totalis/universalis.

A sort of pooled cutaneous lymph node cells used CD4, CD8alpha, NKG2D, NKG2ACE and other stains. As the sequencing template, cDNA was produced by extracting RNA and reverse transcribing it. Some clones are missing from TCRdb's copy, which holds only in-frame ones; the method was immunoSEQ multiplex PCR. The sample includes 200,000 to 300,000 clones, none of them occurring once. CDR1 FNHDT and CDR2 SITEND come from the germline V gene (reference sequence). Between the trimmed V and J ends, which lost 4 bases and 0 bases, there was a span of 8 bases. The CDR3 consists of 14 residues. The chain uses TRBV19 and TRBJ2-1, with D perhaps matching TRBD1 (5 bases). This TCR derives from a C3H/HeJ mouse with alopecia areata. These mice share the MHC haplotype H2-k. The sequenced material came from CD4+ T cells sorted from a lymph node. CDR3 bases read: TGTGCCAGCAGTCGACAGAATAACTATGCT. Its translation is CASSRQNNYA. The CDR3 in its entirety is CASSRQNNYAEQFF.